This T cell receptor (beta chain) was recovered during a study of naive and memory T cell subsets. Broader study findings: In naive cells, over 95% of TCR sequences were seen only once. Findings for naive and memory subsets could not be checked against ground truth.

CD4+ T cell IFNgamma after overnight CMV lysate exposure gave donor CMV status. Germline CDR1 reads MNHEY; CDR2 reads SMNVEV (reference sequence). Trimming left V 2 bases short and J 4 bases short, with 13 bases between. The CDR3 runs 15 residues. Two oligonucleotides, mixed equimolar, formed the beta constant-region primer covering TRBC1 and TRBC2. Nested alpha and beta constant-region primers with the SP2 primer drove four PCR rounds on ligated cDNA. TCRdb reanalysed the UMI-ligation and nested PCR reads using MiXCR and keeps one entry per CDR3 protein. The sample lists 130,000 to 150,000 distinct CDR3 sequences; about 18% were seen once. A few counts support this clonotype. Its specificity is unknown.

The sequenced sample was naive CD4+ T cells from blood. The genes are TRBV27 and TRBJ2-3; D remains ambiguous. The source of this sequence is a human donor in good health. The CDR3 sequence is CASSLGVVGPDTQYF. CDR3 bases: TGTGCCAGCAGTTTAGGAGTGGTTGGGCCAGATACGCAGTATTTT.